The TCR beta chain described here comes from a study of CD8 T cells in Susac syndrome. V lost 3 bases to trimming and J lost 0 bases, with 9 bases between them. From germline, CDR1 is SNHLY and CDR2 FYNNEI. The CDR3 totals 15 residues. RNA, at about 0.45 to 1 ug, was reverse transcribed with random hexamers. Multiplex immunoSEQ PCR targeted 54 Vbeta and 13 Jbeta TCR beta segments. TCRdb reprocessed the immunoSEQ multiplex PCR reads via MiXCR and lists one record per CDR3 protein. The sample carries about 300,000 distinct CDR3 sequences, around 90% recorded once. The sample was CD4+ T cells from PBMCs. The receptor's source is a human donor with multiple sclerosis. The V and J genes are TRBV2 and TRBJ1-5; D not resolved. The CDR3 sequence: CASSENRDSNQPQHF. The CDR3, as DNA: TGTGCCAGCAGTGAGAACCGGGATAGCAATCAGCCCCAGCATTTT. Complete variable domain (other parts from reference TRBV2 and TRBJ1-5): EPEVTQTPSHQVTQMGQEVILRCVPISNHLYFYWYRQILGQKVEFLVSFYNNEISEKSEIFDDQFSVERPDGSNFTLKIRSTKLEDSAMYFCASSENRDSNQPQHFGDGTRLSIL.